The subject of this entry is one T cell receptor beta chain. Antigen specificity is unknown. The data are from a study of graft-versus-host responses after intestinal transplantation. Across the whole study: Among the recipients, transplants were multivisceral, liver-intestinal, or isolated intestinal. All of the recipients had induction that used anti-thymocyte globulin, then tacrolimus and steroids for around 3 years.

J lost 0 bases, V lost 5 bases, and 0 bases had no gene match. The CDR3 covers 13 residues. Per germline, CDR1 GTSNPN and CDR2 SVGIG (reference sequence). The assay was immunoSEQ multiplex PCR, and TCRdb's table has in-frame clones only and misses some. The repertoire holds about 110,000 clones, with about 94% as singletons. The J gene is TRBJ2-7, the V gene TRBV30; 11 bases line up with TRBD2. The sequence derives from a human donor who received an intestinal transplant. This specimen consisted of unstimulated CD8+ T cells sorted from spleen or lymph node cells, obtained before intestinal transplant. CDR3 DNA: TGTGCCTGGGGGACTAGCGGCTCCTACGAGCAGTACTTC. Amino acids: CAWGTSGSYEQYF.